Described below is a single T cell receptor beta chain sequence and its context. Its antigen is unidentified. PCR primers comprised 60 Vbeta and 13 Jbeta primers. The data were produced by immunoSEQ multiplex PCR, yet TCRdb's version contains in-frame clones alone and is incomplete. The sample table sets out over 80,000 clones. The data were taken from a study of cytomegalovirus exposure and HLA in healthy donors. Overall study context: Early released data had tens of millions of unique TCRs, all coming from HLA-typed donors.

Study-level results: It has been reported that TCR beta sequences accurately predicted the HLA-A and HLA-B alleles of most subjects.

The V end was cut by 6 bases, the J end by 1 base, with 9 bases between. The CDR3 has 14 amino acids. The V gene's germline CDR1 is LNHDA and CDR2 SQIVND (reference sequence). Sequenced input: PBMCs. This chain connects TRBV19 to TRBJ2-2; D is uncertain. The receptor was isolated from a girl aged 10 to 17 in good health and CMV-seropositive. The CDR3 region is CASSVAVNTGELFF. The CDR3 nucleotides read TGTGCCAGTAGCGTGGCGGTGAACACCGGGGAGCTGTTTTTT.